This T cell receptor (beta chain) was retrieved from a study of T-cell reconstitution after alpha-beta-depleted transplantation in children. General observations from the study: Reports say that about two months after transplant, the alpha-beta T cells came out of several hundred graft clones that had expanded. Certain patients had high TCRbeta diversity at day 60, and it came from recipient T cells and thymic progenitors that survived.

This clonotype has just a few counts. Its specificity is not known. The authors prepared the TCRbeta library with unique molecular identifiers. From the PCR reads, TCRdb called clonotypes with MiXCR, one entry per CDR3 protein. The profile shows fewer than 450,000 distinct CDR3 sequences, around 16% of them singletons. This CDR3 is 16 amino acids long. Trimming took 2 bases from V and 5 from J; bases not matched to a gene: 7. Germline CDR1 LGHNA, CDR2 YNFKEQ. The sequence was obtained from a male patient aged 2 to 9 who had a stem cell transplant for acute lymphoblastic leukemia, so the T cells may come from the graft donor. The input for sequencing was PBMCs, mostly from graft donor cells, taken 360 days after TCRalphabeta/CD19-depleted stem cell transplant. The chain combines TRBV4-2 with TRBJ2-1; 9 bases match TRBD1. The CDR3 loop is CASSQRNRGPNNEQFF. CDR3 sequence (DNA): TGTGCCAGCAGCCAACGAAACAGGGGGCCCAACAATGAGCAGTTCTTC.